The TCR beta chain under discussion was sequenced for a study of blood T cell repertoires in COVID-19. For the study at large: COVID-19 samples from acute and convalescent phases originated in the United States, Italy and Spain. PBMCs, B-cell-depleted T cells, or T cells were the source of the cDNA or gDNA that made up the material.

The germline V gene has CDR1 GTSNPN and CDR2 SVGIG (reference sequence). V lost 3 bases to trimming and J lost 4 bases; unmatched junction nucleotides: 4. The CDR3 is made up of 13 amino acids. Original handling: Cell counts per sample came from amplifying reference gene primers. Some clones are missing from TCRdb's copy, which holds only in-frame ones; the method was immunoSEQ multiplex PCR. D and trimming come from the DNA, and the V and J calls and clone size come from that table. The profile shows about 100,000 clones, just over 90% of them singletons. This clonotype was sampled from a woman aged 30 to 39 with acute or convalescent COVID-19. The V and J genes are TRBV30 and TRBJ1-1; 8 bases match TRBD1. Sequenced: peripheral blood. CDR3 bases: TGTGCCTGGAGGGCACAGGGGGTCACTGAAGCTTTCTTT. It codes for CAWRAQGVTEAFF.